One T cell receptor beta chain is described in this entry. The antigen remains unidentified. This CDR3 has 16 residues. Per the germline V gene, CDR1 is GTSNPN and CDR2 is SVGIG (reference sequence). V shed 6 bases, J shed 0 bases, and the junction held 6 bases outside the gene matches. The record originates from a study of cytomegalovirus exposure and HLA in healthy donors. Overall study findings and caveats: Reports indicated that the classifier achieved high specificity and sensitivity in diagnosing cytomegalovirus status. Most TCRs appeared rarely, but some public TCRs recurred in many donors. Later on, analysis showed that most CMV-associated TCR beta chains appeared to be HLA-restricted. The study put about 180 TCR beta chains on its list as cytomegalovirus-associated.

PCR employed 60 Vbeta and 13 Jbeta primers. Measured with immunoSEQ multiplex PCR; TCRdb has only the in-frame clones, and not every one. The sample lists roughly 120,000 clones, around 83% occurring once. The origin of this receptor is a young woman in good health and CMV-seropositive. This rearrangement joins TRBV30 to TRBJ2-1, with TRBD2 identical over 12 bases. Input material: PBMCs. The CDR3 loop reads CACPSGGASSYNEQFF. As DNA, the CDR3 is TGTGCCTGTCCTAGCGGGGGGGCGAGCTCCTACAATGAGCAGTTCTTC.